This TCR beta chain was sequenced in a study of early T cells in non-severe SARS-CoV-2 infection. Study-level background: The authors sequenced bulk RNA from unsorted whole blood, leaving chains unpaired.

This CDR3 comprises 17 residues. The V segment lost 8 bases and the J segment 8 bases; nucleotides outside the gene matches: 23. Per germline, CDR1 MNHNS and CDR2 SASEGT. In its sample, this clonotype was seen a few times. One entry per CDR3 protein results from TCRdb running MiXCR on the 5' RACE reads. Among approximately 70,000 distinct CDR3 sequences, over 8% were seen once, and the ten largest hold about a sixth. The chain combines TRBV6-1 with TRBJ1-2; 7 bases map to TRBD1. The input for sequencing was whole blood, taken at baseline. The clonotype originates from an adult who was a healthcare worker with PCR-confirmed SARS-CoV-2 infection or an uninfected control (not recorded which). CDR3 region: CASFPHTGVRDREGYTF. The CDR3 DNA reads as TGTGCCAGCTTCCCCCACACCGGAGTTCGGGACAGAGAAGGCTACACCTTC.